The T cell receptor beta chain under discussion was sequenced for a study of a mutant IDH1 vaccine in newly diagnosed glioma. For the study at large: The start of vaccination came 4-6 weeks after radiotherapy alone, or with temozolomide cycles. Pretreatment consisted of radiotherapy, temozolomide, or both, with most receiving both.

The CDR3 is made up of 14 amino acids. V lost 1 base and J 9 bases, leaving 10 bases between the germline ends. Germline values: CDR1 MGHDK, CDR2 SYGVNS. Comments on this clone: Its cognate antigen is unknown.

The time point is: week 5, during vaccination. Topical imiquimod accompanied each vaccine dose, which consisted of 300 ug of mutant IDH1 20-mer peptide. Each tumor in the donors was a new WHO grade 3 or 4 astrocytoma, IDH1-mutant and ATRX-lost. Only in-frame clones appear in the TCRdb table, and some are missing; sequencing was by immunoSEQ multiplex PCR. Among about 29,000 clones, 87% were seen once, and the ten largest hold about 3.1%. This TCR was sampled from a middle-aged woman with glioma. Some clones in this sample may be carry-over from other donors' samples. The material sequenced was peripheral blood mononuclear cells (PBMCs), taken from a glioma patient whose treatment included an IDH1 peptide vaccine. V is TRBV25-1 and J is TRBJ1-6; no clear D gene. CDR3 coding DNA: TGTGCCAGCAGTGAATCGACCGAGAGTTCACCCCTCCACTTT. Amino acid sequence: CASSESTESSPLHF.